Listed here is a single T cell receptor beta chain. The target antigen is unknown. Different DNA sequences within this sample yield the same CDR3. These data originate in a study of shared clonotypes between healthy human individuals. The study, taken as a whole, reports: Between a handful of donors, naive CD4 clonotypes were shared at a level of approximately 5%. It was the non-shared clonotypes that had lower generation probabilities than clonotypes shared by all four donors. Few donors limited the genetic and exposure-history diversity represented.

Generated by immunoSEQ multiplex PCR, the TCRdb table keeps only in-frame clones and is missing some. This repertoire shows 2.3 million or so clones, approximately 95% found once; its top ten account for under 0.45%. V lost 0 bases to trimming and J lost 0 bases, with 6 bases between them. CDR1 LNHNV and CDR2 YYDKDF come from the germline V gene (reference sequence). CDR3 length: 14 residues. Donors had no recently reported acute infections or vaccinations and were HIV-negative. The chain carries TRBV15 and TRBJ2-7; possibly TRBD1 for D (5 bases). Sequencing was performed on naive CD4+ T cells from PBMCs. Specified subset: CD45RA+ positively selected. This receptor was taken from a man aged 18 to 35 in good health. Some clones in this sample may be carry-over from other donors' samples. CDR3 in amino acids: CATSRDTGSYEQYF. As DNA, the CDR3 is TGTGCCACCAGCAGAGATACAGGCTCCTACGAGCAGTACTTC.